These T cell receptor beta chains were read from a single sample in a study of STAT3 mutations in large granular lymphocyte leukemia. Some clones are missing from TCRdb's copy, which holds only in-frame ones; the method was immunoSEQ multiplex PCR. The repertoire has over 30,000 clones, around 85% of them found once; the top ten carry roughly 13%. The sample consisted of peripheral blood mononuclear cells. The receptors originated from a man aged 60-69 years with T-cell large granular lymphocyte leukemia. Some clones in this sample may be carry-over from other donors' samples. Each CDR3 is given with its conserved first and last residue. The D gene is left open where the match is weak. A clone size is listed for some rows: how often the clone was seen (once, few, many), or a class if it is expanded.

d_gene: TRBD2
j_gene: TRBJ2-2
abundance: NA
v_gene: TRBV7-6
CDR3nt: TGTGCCAGCAGCCCGCTAGCGGGAGGTGCCGGGGAGCTGTTTTTT
CDR3aa: CASSPLAGGAGELFF

d_gene: NA
j_gene: TRBJ1-1
abundance: NA
v_gene: TRBV4-1
CDR3nt: TGCGCCAGCAGCCAACCTATTGGTGAAGCTTTCTTT
CDR3aa: CASSQPIGEAFF

d_gene: TRBD1
j_gene: TRBJ2-1
abundance: NA
v_gene: TRBV5-1
CDR3nt: TGCGCCAGCACACCGGGACAGGGTTATTACCATGAGCAGTTCTTC
CDR3aa: CASTPGQGYYHEQFF

d_gene: NA
j_gene: TRBJ2-1
abundance: NA
v_gene: TRBV18
CDR3nt: TGTGCCAGCTCACCAGGCAGGATAAATGAGCAGTTCTTC
CDR3aa: CASSPGRINEQFF

d_gene: NA
j_gene: TRBJ2-1
abundance: once
v_gene: TRBV5-1
CDR3nt: TGCGCCAGCAGCTTAGGTAGGGGATCGATCGATGAGCAGTTCTTC
CDR3aa: CASSLGRGSIDEQFF

d_gene: NA
j_gene: TRBJ2-3
abundance: NA
v_gene: TRBV10-2
CDR3nt: TGCGCCAGCAGTGAGTTAGATACGCAGTATTTT
CDR3aa: CASSELDTQYF

d_gene: NA
j_gene: TRBJ1-1
abundance: few
v_gene: TRBV7-3
CDR3nt: TGTGCCAGCAGCTTGGACCCTAACACTGAAGCTTTCTTT
CDR3aa: CASSLDPNTEAFF

d_gene: TRBD1
j_gene: TRBJ1-2
abundance: NA
v_gene: TRBV7-2
CDR3nt: TGTGCCAGCAGCTATTTTCCGGGACAGGGAGGGGGCTACACCTTC
CDR3aa: CASSYFPGQGGGYTF

d_gene: NA
j_gene: TRBJ2-1
abundance: NA
v_gene: TRBV5-1
CDR3nt: TGCGCCAGCAGAAAATCAGGGGGGCGGAGCTCCTACAATGAGCAGTTCTTC
CDR3aa: CASRKSGGRSSYNEQFF

d_gene: TRBD2
j_gene: TRBJ2-7
abundance: NA
v_gene: TRBV27
CDR3nt: TGTGCCAGCAGTTGGGGTCTAGCGGATTCCTACGAGCAGTACTTC
CDR3aa: CASSWGLADSYEQYF

d_gene: NA
j_gene: TRBJ1-4
abundance: NA
v_gene: TRBV5-1
CDR3nt: TGCGCCAGCAGCAAGGGCCTCGGGGCAACTAATGAAAAACTGTTTTTT
CDR3aa: CASSKGLGATNEKLFF

d_gene: TRBD1
j_gene: TRBJ2-7
abundance: NA
v_gene: TRBV5-4
CDR3nt: TGTGCCAGCAGCCGGACAGGGGGCAGCGGCCGCTACGAGCAGTACTTC
CDR3aa: CASSRTGGSGRYEQYF

d_gene: NA
j_gene: TRBJ1-1
abundance: NA
v_gene: TRBV27
CDR3nt: TGTGCCAGCAGTTCCACCTACCGGGTTAACACTGAAGCTTTCTTT
CDR3aa: CASSSTYRVNTEAFF

d_gene: TRBD1
j_gene: TRBJ2-5
abundance: few
v_gene: TRBV5-5
CDR3nt: TGTGCCAGCAGCCTCGGGACAGGGAAGGGGGAGACCCAGTACTTC
CDR3aa: CASSLGTGKGETQYF

d_gene: NA
j_gene: TRBJ2-1
abundance: NA
v_gene: TRBV18
CDR3nt: TGTGCCAGCTCTCCAGCTTTTGACGAGCAAAGGGGAGAGCAGTTCTTC
CDR3aa: CASSPAFDEQRGEQFF

d_gene: TRBD1
j_gene: TRBJ2-3
abundance: once
v_gene: TRBV6-5
CDR3nt: TGTGCCAGCAGTAATACAGGGGCGAGCACAGATACGCAGTATTTT
CDR3aa: CASSNTGASTDTQYF

d_gene: TRBD1
j_gene: TRBJ2-5
abundance: NA
v_gene: TRBV2
CDR3nt: TGTGCCAGCACTACGACAGGGGATGGGGAGACCCAGTACTTC
CDR3aa: CASTTTGDGETQYF

d_gene: NA
j_gene: TRBJ2-1
abundance: NA
v_gene: TRBV20-1
CDR3nt: TGCAGTGGGGAAGTGAACAATGAGCAGTTCTTC
CDR3aa: CSGEVNNEQFF

d_gene: NA
j_gene: TRBJ2-3
abundance: NA
v_gene: TRBV25-1
CDR3nt: TGTGCCAGCAGCTCTGCAGGCACGCAGTATTTT
CDR3aa: CASSSAGTQYF

d_gene: TRBD2
j_gene: TRBJ2-7
abundance: NA
v_gene: TRBV5-1
CDR3nt: TGCGCCAGCAGCCTAGGGGCGGGGAGGGCCTCCTACGAGCAGTACTTC
CDR3aa: CASSLGAGRASYEQYF

d_gene: NA
j_gene: TRBJ2-2
abundance: NA
v_gene: TRBV27
CDR3nt: TGTGCCAGCAGTTTAGGGACCTTCACCGGGGAGCTGTTTTTT
CDR3aa: CASSLGTFTGELFF

d_gene: NA
j_gene: TRBJ2-5
abundance: once
v_gene: TRBV5-1
CDR3nt: TGCGCCAGCAAGGAAGCGGACCCCCAAGAGACCCAGTACTTC
CDR3aa: CASKEADPQETQYF

d_gene: NA
j_gene: TRBJ2-5
abundance: NA
v_gene: TRBV5-6
CDR3nt: TGTGCCAGCAGCTTGGATCGGGGGCCACAACAAGAGACCCAGTACTTC
CDR3aa: CASSLDRGPQQETQYF

d_gene: TRBD2
j_gene: TRBJ2-3
abundance: NA
v_gene: TRBV7-2
CDR3nt: TGTGCCAGCAGCTTCCCAGGGAGGGCGAATACGCAGTATTTT
CDR3aa: CASSFPGRANTQYF

d_gene: TRBD1
j_gene: TRBJ2-1
abundance: NA
v_gene: TRBV19
CDR3nt: TGTGCCAGTAGCCTCGGGACAGGGAGCTACAATGAGCAGTTCTTC
CDR3aa: CASSLGTGSYNEQFF

d_gene: NA
j_gene: TRBJ2-7
abundance: NA
v_gene: TRBV10-2
CDR3nt: TGCGCCAGCAGTGACGGGGGAGGGGGTGAGCAGTACTTC
CDR3aa: CASSDGGGGEQYF

d_gene: NA
j_gene: TRBJ1-4
abundance: NA
v_gene: TRBV6-1
CDR3nt: TGTGCCAGCAGTGAGGCACAGGGTGGGTCCGAACTGTTTTTT
CDR3aa: CASSEAQGGSELFF

d_gene: TRBD1
j_gene: TRBJ1-5
abundance: few
v_gene: TRBV29-1
CDR3nt: TGCAGCGTTTCCACAGGGGATCAGCCCCAGCATTTT
CDR3aa: CSVSTGDQPQHF

d_gene: NA
j_gene: TRBJ1-2
abundance: NA
v_gene: TRBV5-1
CDR3nt: TGCGCCAGCAGCTTGGGGCAGGGCGGCTATGGCTACACCTTC
CDR3aa: CASSLGQGGYGYTF